The clone carrying this T cell receptor (beta chain) was detected only a few times. Losses at the gene ends were 5 bases for V and 6 bases for J; bases not matched to a gene: 10. The CDR3 extends over 15 amino acids. Germline values: CDR1 MNHEY, CDR2 SMNVEV (reference sequence). TCRdb recomputed calls from the RT-PCR reads with MiXCR, one row per CDR3 protein. This table has hundreds of thousands of distinct CDR3 sequences, approximately 15% appearing once. The chain employs TRBV27 and TRBJ1-2; 9 positions match TRBD1. Sequenced: memory CD4+ T cells from blood. The clonotype comes from a female donor in good health, serving as a healthy control. The CDR3 loop reads CASSTLRDRAHGYTF. CDR3 nucleotides: TGTGCCAGCAGTACCCTCCGGGACAGGGCCCATGGCTACACCTTC.